This TCR beta chain was profiled in a study of shared clonotypes between healthy human individuals. A remark on this clone: As yet, its antigen is unknown.

Study-wide results and caveats: Richness estimates generally favored naive over memory subsets. Clonotype sharing among donors was thought likely to change with sequencing depth.

CDR1 and CDR2 from the germline V gene are SGHTA and FQGNSA. V was pared by 5 bases and J by 8 bases, with 27 bases between. The CDR3 is 18 residues long. The assay was immunoSEQ multiplex PCR, and TCRdb's table has in-frame clones only and misses some. Among more than 2 million clones, approximately 92% were seen once, and the ten largest hold about 1.6%. As defined, naive CD8 cells were CD45RO-negative and positively selected for CCR7, with terminally differentiated effector memory CD45RA+ cells excluded. Healthy HIV-negative adults without recent acute infections or vaccinations served as donors. The chain recombines TRBV7-2 with TRBJ1-4, with unresolved D. Material for sequencing was naive CD8+ T cells from PBMCs. This TCR derives from a man younger than 35 in good health. Some clones in this sample may be carry-over from other donors' samples. The CDR3 is CASSDRINPDPDGEKLFF. Here the CDR3 DNA reads TGTGCCAGCAGCGACCGTATAAACCCCGACCCTGACGGCGAAAAACTGTTTTTT. Full variable domain (remainder filled in from reference TRBV7-2 and TRBJ1-4): GAGVSQSPSNKVTEKGKDVELRCDPISGHTALYWYRQSLGQGLEFLIYFQGNSAPDKSGLPSDRFSAERTGGSVSTLTIQRTQQEDSAVYLCASSDRINPDPDGEKLFFGSGTQLSVL.